The 15 T cell receptor beta chains reported below all come from one sample, sequenced in a study of blood T cell repertoires in COVID-19 (dated by TCRdb to about 2020). Library prep was done by the immunoSEQ multiplex PCR assay. The immuneACCESS repertoire file appears here via TCRdb, limited to in-frame rearrangements. These files lack a portion of the clones; in checked studies, under half of the deficit traces to unresolved V genes, and the cause of the others is not known. The sample profile shows 240,000 or so clones; about four fifths of them were found once. 6.5% to 9.5% of the sample lies in the top ten. The sequenced material came from peripheral blood. Receptors were obtained from a woman at least 80 years old with COVID-19, enrolled during active disease.

The chain combines TRBV11-2 with TRBJ1-2, with 8 bases matching TRBD1. The germline V gene has CDR1 SGHAT and CDR2 FQNNGV. This CDR3 spans 14 amino acids. V shed 4 bases, J shed 4 bases, and the junction held 5 bases outside the gene matches. CDR3: CASSSGTGVYGYTF. CDR3 DNA sequence: TGTGCCAGCAGCTCCGGGACAGGAGTCTATGGCTACACCTTC.

J is TRBJ2-5 and V is TRBV9; a weak D match, TRBD2 (5 bases). Germline CDR1 reads SGDLS; CDR2 reads YYNGEE. This CDR3 comprises 14 residues. Between the trimmed V and J ends, which lost 0 bases and 2 bases, there was a span of 8 bases. This CDR3 reads CASSVGGQQETQYF. CDR3 bases: TGTGCCAGCAGCGTAGGCGGGCAACAAGAGACCCAGTACTTC.

This clone was detected only a few times. J is TRBJ2-1 and V is TRBV7-9; D might be TRBD2 (6 bases). Germline V gene lookup returns CDR1 SEHNR and CDR2 FQNEAQ (reference sequence). The CDR3 spans 15 residues. V was cut by 5 bases and J by 8 bases, with 19 bases left in between. The CDR3 here is CASSPKIRLGDEQFF. The CDR3 DNA is TGTGCCAGCAGCCCTAAAATTAGACTAGGCGATGAGCAGTTCTTC.

The DNA for the CDR3 is TGTGCCAGCAGTCCAGGGCTTAACTATGGCTACACCTTC. It specifies CASSPGLNYGYTF. The gene calls are TRBV7-8 and TRBJ1-2, with D possibly TRBD1 on 5 matching bases. Trimming stripped 6 bases from V and 1 base from J, with 9 bases between. This CDR3 spans 13 amino acids. Germline loops: CDR1 SGHVS, CDR2 FQNEAQ.

The chain joins TRBV7-9 to TRBJ1-1; TRBD1 agrees at 9 bases. The CDR3 sequence is 13 residues long. Germline CDR1 reads SEHNR; CDR2 reads FQNEAQ (reference sequence). Germline trimming cut 6 bases from V and 4 bases from J; bases unmatched to any gene: 3. CDR3 loop: CASSLDRGTEAFF. CDR3 bases: TGTGCCAGCAGTTTGGACAGGGGCACTGAAGCTTTCTTT. The full variable domain, completed using reference TRBV7-9 and TRBJ1-1, is DTGVSQNPRHKITKRGQNVTFRCDPISEHNRLYWYRQTLGQGPEFLTYFQNEAQLEKSRLLSDRFSAERPKGSFSTLEIQRTEQGDSAMYLCASSLDRGTEAFFGQGTRLTVV.

In this sample, this clone turned up a few times. This chain links TRBV2 with TRBJ1-6, with D possibly matching TRBD1 (6 bases). The CDR3 extends over 14 amino acids. The V gene lost 8 bases and the J gene lost 13 bases, with 21 bases spanning the gap. The germline V gene encodes CDR1 SNHLY and CDR2 FYNNEI. CDR3 sequence: CASARAILQGPLHF. DNA for the CDR3: TGTGCCAGCGCGCGAGCCATCCTACAGGGCCCCCTCCACTTT.

The chain joins TRBV30 to TRBJ1-2, with 7 bases lining up with TRBD1. CDR3 size: 12 residues. CDR1 is GTSNPN and CDR2 is SVGIG in the germline V gene (reference sequence). V lost 3 bases, J lost 8 bases, and 6 bases stayed unmatched. This chain's CDR3 is CAWREGAHGYTF. The DNA for the CDR3 is TGTGCCTGGAGGGAGGGGGCGCACGGCTACACCTTC.

This rearrangement joins TRBV2 to TRBJ2-4; 7 bases agree with TRBD1. The germline gives CDR1 SNHLY, CDR2 FYNNEI. Trimming at V came to 9 bases and at J to 6 bases, leaving 5 bases not matched to a gene. The CDR3 is made up of 12 amino acids. The CDR3 region is CASRDRVNIQYF. The CDR3 DNA is TGTGCCAGTAGAGACAGGGTAAACATTCAGTACTTC.

This chain joins TRBV19 and TRBJ1-2, with unresolved D. CDR1 is LNHDA and CDR2 is SQIVND in the germline V gene (reference sequence). V lost 3 bases, J lost 4 bases, and 9 bases lay in between. This CDR3 spans 13 amino acids. CDR3 protein: CASSMGLIYGYTF. CDR3 DNA sequence: TGTGCCAGTAGTATGGGCCTTATCTATGGCTACACCTTC.

The chain recombines TRBV5-8 with TRBJ1-1; perhaps TRBD1 as D (6 bases). Germline V lookup: CDR1 SGHTS, CDR2 YDEGEE. The CDR3 loop spans 14 amino acids. Trimming removed 0 bases at V and 5 bases at J, with 11 bases between. CDR3 DNA: TGTGCCAGCAGCTTGGGTGGGGGCCATACTGAAGCTTTCTTT. Amino acid sequence: CASSLGGGHTEAFF.

V is TRBV4-1 and J is TRBJ2-7; D unclear. CDR1 MGHRA and CDR2 YSYEKL come from the germline V gene. Trimming took 0 bases from V and 4 from J, leaving 10 bases between them. The CDR3 totals 14 residues. Here the CDR3 DNA reads TGCGCCAGCAGCCAAGATGCCGGGTTATACGAGCAGTACTTC. Protein sequence: CASSQDAGLYEQYF.

The chain combines TRBV7-9 with TRBJ1-2, with D perhaps TRBD1 (5 bases). V was trimmed by 3 bases and J by 0 bases, leaving 11 bases between them. From germline, CDR1 is SEHNR and CDR2 FQNEAQ (reference sequence). CDR3 size: 15 residues. The CDR3 DNA reads as TGTGCCAGCAGCTTCGCGGGGGGTACTAACTATGGCTACACCTTC. This encodes CASSFAGGTNYGYTF.

The chain recombines TRBV5-6 with TRBJ1-4, with D perhaps TRBD1 (6 bases). The CDR3 extends over 14 amino acids. The germline V and J ends were trimmed by 0 bases and 10 bases, with 13 bases remaining between them. The germline gives CDR1 SGHDT, CDR2 YYEEEE. CDR3 DNA sequence: TGTGCCAGCAGCTTGGGGCAGGGGTTCGGAAAACTGTTTTTT. Translating gives CASSLGQGFGKLFF.

The chain couples TRBV7-2 to TRBJ2-5; the match to TRBD2 covers 7 bases. Germline CDR1 reads SGHTA; CDR2 reads FQGNSA. The CDR3 sequence is 14 residues long. The V gene end was trimmed by 5 bases and the J gene end by 4 bases; junction bases not matched to a gene: 7. CDR3 amino acids: CASSPSGMRETQYF. The CDR3 DNA reads as TGTGCCAGCAGCCCGAGCGGGATGAGAGAGACCCAGTACTTC.

The chain is built from TRBV7-3 and TRBJ2-3; unclear D gene. Deletions cut 2 bases from V and 6 bases from J, with 6 bases between. The length of the CDR3 is 12 residues. Germline lookup yields CDR1 SGHTA and CDR2 FQGTGA. CDR3: CASSLELDTQYF. For the CDR3, the DNA is TGTGCCAGCAGCTTAGAGTTGGATACGCAGTATTTT.